The T cell receptor (beta chain) described here comes from a study of cytomegalovirus exposure and HLA in healthy donors. Regarding the study as a whole: First-cohort TCR clusters were later found to tend to co-occur in the 90 to 150 validation repertoires. Researchers counted 180 or so TCR beta chains as cytomegalovirus-associated.

As concerns this clone: What it binds is not known.

The table came from immunoSEQ multiplex PCR; TCRdb's copy has only in-frame clones and leaves some out. The sample shows tens of thousands of clones, 85% to 95% of them seen only once. V was clipped by 0 bases and J by 8 bases, with 13 bases between them. Germline lookup yields CDR1 SQVTM and CDR2 ANQGSEA. This CDR3 comprises 13 residues. The chain uses TRBV29-1 and TRBJ1-1, with D perhaps TRBD1 (6 bases). Input material: PBMCs. The TCR was taken from a man aged 18 to 30 in good health and CMV-seronegative. CDR3 protein: CSVEELEGGEAFF. The CDR3 nucleotides are TGCAGCGTTGAAGAACTTGAAGGGGGAGAAGCTTTCTTT.